These 22 T cell receptor beta chains were sequenced from one sample in a study of T cells in Graves' hyperthyroidism and ophthalmopathy. Amplification yielded TCR beta CDR3 regions, with RNA transcripts as the source. When the TCR CDR3 underwent first-round RT-PCR, the HTBI primer set was used. TCRdb called the multiplex PCR reads again in MiXCR, with one record for every CDR3 protein. The sample lists a few hundred thousand distinct CDR3 sequences, about a sixth occurring once. Sequencing used blood. The origin of the receptors is a woman aged 50 to 65 with Graves' hyperthyroidism.

This clonotype was seen many times. The chain couples TRBV20-1 to TRBJ1-5; 12 bases align to TRBD1. Germline V gives CDR1 DFQATT, CDR2 SNEGSKA (reference sequence). The CDR3 is made up of 15 amino acids. Trimming at V came to 5 bases and at J to 6 bases, leaving 8 bases not matched to a gene. CDR3 nucleotides: TGCAGTGCTCAAGCCGGGACAGGGGGCGGTCAGCCCCAGCATTTT. Protein: CSAQAGTGGGQPQHF.

The rearrangement joins TRBV30 to TRBJ2-3, with 12 bases that match TRBD2. V was pared by 1 base and J by 2 bases, with 4 bases of the junction left unmatched. The CDR3 sequence is 16 residues long. Germline CDR1 and CDR2: GTSNPN and SVGIG (reference sequence). The DNA for the CDR3 is TGTGCCTGGAGTGGACTAGCGGGGGCCTACACAGATACGCAGTATTTT. Protein product: CAWSGLAGAYTDTQYF.

This clonotype was seen ten or more times. The chain joins TRBV11-3 to TRBJ2-7; 12 bases line up with TRBD2. CDR1 and CDR2 from the germline V gene are SGHNT and YENEEA. Unmatched junction bases numbered 5, after V lost 2 bases and J lost 3 bases. This CDR3 comprises 16 residues. The CDR3 here is CASSLSWTSGNYEQYF. The CDR3 DNA sequence: TGTGCCAGCAGCTTATCCTGGACTAGCGGGAACTACGAGCAGTACTTC.

Many counts were recorded for this clonotype. The rearrangement joins TRBV24-1 to TRBJ2-3; possibly TRBD1 for D (5 bases). V dropped 2 bases and J dropped 7 bases, with 18 bases sitting between them. The CDR3 totals 16 residues. Germline V gives CDR1 KGHDR, CDR2 SFDVKD. Written as DNA, the CDR3 is TGTGCCACCAGTGATTACACAGGTCTCGGCGTGAATACGCAGTATTTT. Residues: CATSDYTGLGVNTQYF.

Comment on this clonotype: One end of the junction is discordant with germline, which a read error may explain. The rearrangement joins TRBV6-1 to TRBJ2-7; perhaps TRBD1 as D (5 bases). The germline gives CDR1 MNHNS, CDR2 SASEGT. This CDR3 has 14 residues. DNA of the CDR3: TGCGCCAGCAGTGGGGCACTAATCACCTACGAGCAGTACTTC. Its protein product is CASSGALITYEQYF.

For this clonotype: This clone may be a read error of a much larger clone one base away. J is TRBJ1-2 and V is TRBV12-3 or TRBV12-4, with a tentative D call TRBD1 (5 bases). The V end lost 0 bases, the J end lost 4 bases, and 12 bases lay between the germline ends. The CDR3 is 15 amino acids. As DNA, the CDR3 is TGTGCCAGCAGTTTAGCAGTAGGCAGGGTCTATGGCTACACCTTC. The encoded protein is CASSLAVGRVYGYTF.

This clonotype was observed at least ten times. The chain couples TRBV12-5 to TRBJ2-1; D is unresolved. V was shortened by 0 bases and J by 9 bases, with 6 bases between the two germline ends. This CDR3 has 12 residues. Looked up from germline, CDR1 is LGHNT and CDR2 is FRNRAP. CDR3 residues: CASGLVSFEQFF. CDR3 DNA sequence: TGTGCTAGTGGTTTGGTTTCCTTTGAGCAGTTCTTC.

The CDR3 DNA reads as TGTGCCAGCACCCTCCAGCCCTCGGGGAATGAGCAGTTCTTC. Translating it yields CASTLQPSGNEQFF. The rearrangement links TRBV2 to TRBJ2-1; D perhaps matches TRBD2 (5 bases). Germline CDR1 and CDR2: SNHLY and FYNNEI. The CDR3 spans 14 residues. The V gene lost 7 bases and the J gene lost 7 bases, with 17 bases spanning the gap.

The chain joins TRBV29-1 to TRBJ2-2; maybe TRBD1 (5 bases). This CDR3 spans 12 amino acids. Trimming took off 7 bases at V and 1 base at J, with 7 bases between the two ends. Germline V gene lookup returns CDR1 SQVTM and CDR2 ANQGSEA. The CDR3 sequence: CSATGNTGELFF. The CDR3 DNA follows: TGCAGCGCAACAGGGAACACCGGGGAGCTGTTTTTT.

This clonotype has a count of ten or more. This chain joins TRBV12-3 or TRBV12-4 and TRBJ2-3, with a weak D call TRBD1 (6 bases). The length of the CDR3 is 17 residues. The V end was cut by 3 bases, the J end by 0 bases, with 16 bases between. CDR3 sequence: CASSFPTGLISTDTQYF. CDR3 in DNA: TGTGCCAGCAGTTTTCCGACAGGCTTGATCAGCACAGATACGCAGTATTTT.

This clonotype was counted many times. The chain combines TRBV29-1 with TRBJ2-3; D is unclear. Germline assignment: CDR1 SQVTM and CDR2 ANQGSEA. This CDR3 comprises 17 residues. V lost 3 bases to trimming and J lost 0 bases, with 19 bases between them. CDR3 protein: CSVEFLGPIPSTDTQYF. In nucleotides, the CDR3 is TGCAGCGTTGAGTTTCTAGGCCCCATCCCTAGCACAGATACGCAGTATTTT.

This clonotype was observed a few times. The rearrangement links TRBV7-8 to TRBJ1-1; D gene unclear. CDR1 is SGHVS and CDR2 is FQNEAQ in the germline V gene. This CDR3 is built from 15 residues. Trimming took off 7 bases at V and 0 bases at J, with 15 bases between the two ends. The CDR3 sequence is CASNHFRPVNTEAFF. The CDR3 nucleotides read TGTGCCAGCAACCATTTTCGCCCCGTGAACACTGAAGCTTTCTTT.

This chain joins TRBV11-2 and TRBJ1-2, with D possibly TRBD1 on 6 matching bases. This CDR3 is built from 13 residues. Germline CDR1 SGHAT, CDR2 FQNNGV. V was pared by 7 bases and J by 4 bases, with 13 bases between. CDR3 nucleotides: TGTGCCAGCATCGCCAGGGGATTCTATGGCTACACCTTC. Its translation: CASIARGFYGYTF.

This clonotype came up many times. V and J are TRBV6-1 and TRBJ1-2; 10 nucleotides line up with TRBD1. Losses at the gene ends were 3 bases for V and 8 bases for J; bases not matched to a gene: 3. CDR1 is MNHNS and CDR2 is SASEGT in the germline V gene. The CDR3 covers 13 residues. The CDR3 sequence: CASSEDRGKGYTF. The CDR3 region has the DNA TGTGCCAGCAGTGAGGACAGGGGGAAAGGCTACACCTTC.

Points on this clonotype: Given a much more abundant clone one base away, this may be a read error. The chain recombines TRBV20-1 with TRBJ2-3, with D perhaps matching TRBD2 (6 bases). The CDR3 has 15 residues. The germline V gene has CDR1 DFQATT and CDR2 SNEGSKA (reference sequence). The CDR3 bases are TGCAGTGCTAGAGTGGTGCGGGGTAGCACAGGTACGCAGTATTTT. Amino acids: CSARVVRGSTGTQYF.

This clonotype has a handful of counts. The chain is built from TRBV12-3 or TRBV12-4 and TRBJ1-2; D perhaps matches TRBD1 (6 bases). The CDR3 is 17 residues long. With 4 bases removed from V and 8 bases from J, the gap between germline ends came to 26 bases. The CDR3 protein is CASSSISHFRGASGYTF. The CDR3 DNA is TGTGCCAGCAGTTCTATTTCCCATTTTCGGGGGGCTTCAGGCTACACCTTC.

In this sample, this clonotype turned up many times. The J gene is TRBJ2-7, the V gene TRBV14; D ambiguous. In germline, CDR1 is SGHDN, CDR2 FVKESK. The CDR3 spans 11 residues. Trimming cost V 5 bases and J 7 bases, with 9 bases left between them. The CDR3 DNA is TGTGCCAGCAGCAGTTATTGGGAGCAGTACTTC. Translated, it gives CASSSYWEQYF.

This clonotype has more than one count but fewer than ten. The gene calls are TRBV18 and TRBJ1-2; perhaps TRBD1 as D (6 bases). CDR3 length: 13 amino acids. Germline CDR1 KGHSH, CDR2 LQKENI. Trimming removed 1 base at V and 6 bases at J, with 9 bases between. The CDR3 coding sequence is TGTGCCAGCTCACCACGGCCAGGGGATGGCTACACCTTC. It is translated as CASSPRPGDGYTF.

This clonotype has only a few counts. The chain carries TRBV9 and TRBJ1-5, with D possibly matching TRBD1 (5 bases). The V end lost 5 bases, the J end lost 0 bases, and 12 bases lay between the germline ends. The germline V gene encodes CDR1 SGDLS and CDR2 YYNGEE. The CDR3 extends over 15 amino acids. The CDR3: CASSQGPYSNQPQHF. Written as DNA, the CDR3 is TGTGCCAGCAGTCAGGGCCCTTATAGCAATCAGCCCCAGCATTTT. Filled out from reference TRBV9 and TRBJ1-5, the complete variable domain reads DSGVTQTPKHLITATGQRVTLRCSPRSGDLSVYWYQQSLDQGLQFLIQYYNGEERAKGNILERFSAQQFPDLHSELNLSSLELGDSALYFCASSQGPYSNQPQHFGDGTRLSIL.

The chain has TRBV20-1 and TRBJ2-5; D remains ambiguous. V was trimmed by 1 base and J by 2 bases, leaving 11 bases between them. This CDR3 is 14 amino acids long. Germline V lookup: CDR1 DFQATT, CDR2 SNEGSKA (reference sequence). CDR3 DNA: TGCAGTGCTAGAGGTCTTCCGGTACAAGAGACCCAGTACTTC. Residues: CSARGLPVQETQYF.

This clonotype was observed many times. The chain links TRBV18 to TRBJ2-1; no firm D call. Germline CDR1 and CDR2: KGHSH and LQKENI. CDR3 size: 15 residues. V was clipped by 1 base and J by 2 bases, with 9 bases between them. DNA of the CDR3: TGTGCCAGCTCACCACTCGAGGTGGCCTACAATGAGCAGTTCTTC. Amino acids: CASSPLEVAYNEQFF.

The chain joins TRBV10-3 to TRBJ2-1; 12 bases align to TRBD1. Germline V gene sequence: CDR1 ENHRY, CDR2 SYGVKD. This CDR3 has 19 amino acids. Trimming took 2 bases from V and 0 from J; bases not matched to a gene: 8. CDR3 loop: CAISERGDRGLSSYNEQFF. The CDR3 nucleotides are TGTGCCATCAGTGAGAGGGGGGACAGGGGGCTAAGCTCCTACAATGAGCAGTTCTTC.